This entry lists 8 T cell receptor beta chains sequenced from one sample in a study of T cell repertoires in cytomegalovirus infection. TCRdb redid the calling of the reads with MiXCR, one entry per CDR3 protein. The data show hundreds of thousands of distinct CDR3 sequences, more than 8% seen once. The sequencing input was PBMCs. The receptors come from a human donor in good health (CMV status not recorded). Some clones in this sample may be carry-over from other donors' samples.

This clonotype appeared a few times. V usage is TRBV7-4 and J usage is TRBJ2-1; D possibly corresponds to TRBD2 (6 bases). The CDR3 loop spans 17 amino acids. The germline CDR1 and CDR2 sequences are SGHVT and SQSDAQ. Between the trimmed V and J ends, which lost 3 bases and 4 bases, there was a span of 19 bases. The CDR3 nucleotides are TGTGCCAGCAGCTTTTTAGAGTACGCGGGAAGGTACAATGAGCAGTTCTTC. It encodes CASSFLEYAGRYNEQFF.

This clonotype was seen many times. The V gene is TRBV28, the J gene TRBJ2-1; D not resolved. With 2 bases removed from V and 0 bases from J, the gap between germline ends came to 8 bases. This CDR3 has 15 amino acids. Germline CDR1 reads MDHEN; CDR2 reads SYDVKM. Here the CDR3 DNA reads TGTGCCAGCAGTTTACTGGCGAGCTCCTACAATGAGCAGTTCTTC. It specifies CASSLLASSYNEQFF.

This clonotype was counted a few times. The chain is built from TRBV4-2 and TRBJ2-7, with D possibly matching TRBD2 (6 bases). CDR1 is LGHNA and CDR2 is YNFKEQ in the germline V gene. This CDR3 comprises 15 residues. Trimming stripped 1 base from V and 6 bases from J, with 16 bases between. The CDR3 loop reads CASSQVGTSPLEQYF. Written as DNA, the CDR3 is TGTGCCAGCAGCCAAGTAGGGACTTCCCCTCTCGAGCAGTACTTC.

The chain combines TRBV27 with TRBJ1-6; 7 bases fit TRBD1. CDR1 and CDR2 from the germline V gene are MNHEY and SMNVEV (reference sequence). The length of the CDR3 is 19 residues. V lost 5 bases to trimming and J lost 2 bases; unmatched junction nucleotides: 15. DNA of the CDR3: TGTGCCAGCAGTCCTCGCCCGGGACAGAGTACGACCTATAATTCACCCCTCCACTTT. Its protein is CASSPRPGQSTTYNSPLHF.

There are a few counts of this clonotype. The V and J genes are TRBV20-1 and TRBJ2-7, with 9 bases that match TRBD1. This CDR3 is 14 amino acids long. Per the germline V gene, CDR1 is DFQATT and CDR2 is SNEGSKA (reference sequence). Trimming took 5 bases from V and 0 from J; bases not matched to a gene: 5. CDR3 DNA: TGCAGTGCTGTCAGGGACAGGGACTCCTACGAGCAGTACTTC. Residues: CSAVRDRDSYEQYF.

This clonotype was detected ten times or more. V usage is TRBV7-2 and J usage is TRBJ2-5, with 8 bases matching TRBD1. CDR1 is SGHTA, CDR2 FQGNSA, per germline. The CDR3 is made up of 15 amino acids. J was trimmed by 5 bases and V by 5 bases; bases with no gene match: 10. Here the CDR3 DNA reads TGTGCCAGCAGCCCAGGGACAGGTAGATTCGAGACCCAGTACTTC. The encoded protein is CASSPGTGRFETQYF.

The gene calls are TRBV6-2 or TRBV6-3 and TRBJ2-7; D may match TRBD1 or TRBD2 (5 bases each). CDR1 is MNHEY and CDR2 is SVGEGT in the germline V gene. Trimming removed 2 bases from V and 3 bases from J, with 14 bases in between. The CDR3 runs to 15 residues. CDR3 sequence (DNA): TGTGCCAGCAGTTACGGGGGTAATGGCTTCTACGAGCAGTACTTC. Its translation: CASSYGGNGFYEQYF.

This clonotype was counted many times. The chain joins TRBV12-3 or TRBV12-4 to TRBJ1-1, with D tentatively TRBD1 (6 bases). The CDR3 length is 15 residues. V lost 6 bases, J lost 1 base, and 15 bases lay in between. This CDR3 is CASRPIGGANTEAFF. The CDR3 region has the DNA TGTGCCAGCAGACCCATCGGGGGCGCGAACACTGAAGCTTTCTTT.